Each of the 21 T cell receptor beta chains below was sequenced from the same sample in a study of shared clonotypes between healthy human individuals. Repertoires were generated with immunoSEQ multiplex PCR, while TCRdb's copy carries only in-frame clones and drops some. The sample includes millions of clones, 90% to 95% of them seen just once. Sequencing was done on a sample of naive CD4+ T cells sorted from blood. Subset denoted: CD45RA+ positively selected. The receptors shown here come from a man between 18 and 29 years old in good health.

Comment on this clone: Other nucleotide sequences from this sample produce the same CDR3. The rearrangement uses TRBV18 and TRBJ1-3; D might be TRBD1 (5 bases). The ends were cut back, 2 bases at V and 0 bases at J, with 8 bases in the middle. This CDR3 region has 15 residues. The germline V gene encodes CDR1 KGHSH and CDR2 LQKENI. The CDR3 region is CASSPAGGSGNTIYF. The CDR3 nucleotides read TGTGCCAGCTCACCAGCGGGGGGCTCTGGAAACACCATATATTTT.

V and J are TRBV30 and TRBJ1-6; TRBD1 matches at 7 bases. V lost 0 bases to trimming and J lost 10 bases; unmatched junction nucleotides: 6. Germline CDR1 reads GTSNPN; CDR2 reads SVGIG (reference sequence). The CDR3 sequence is 14 residues long. The CDR3 DNA reads as TGTGCCTGGAGTGTAGGGGACAGCCAGTCACCCCTCCACTTT. It specifies CAWSVGDSQSPLHF.

CDR3 region: CASSQDAVPTYEQYF. CDR3 DNA sequence: TGCGCCAGCAGCCAAGATGCGGTCCCTACCTACGAGCAGTACTTC. The rearrangement uses TRBV4-1 and TRBJ2-7, with unresolved D. The CDR3 loop spans 15 amino acids. Trimming left V 0 bases short and J 2 bases short, with 11 bases between. Germline V CDR1 and CDR2: MGHRA, YSYEKL.

A remark on this clone: The sample has other DNA sequences that encode this CDR3 too. The chain carries TRBV2 and TRBJ2-1, with D tentatively TRBD2 (6 bases). V lost 1 base, J lost 8 bases, and 6 bases lay in between. CDR1 is SNHLY, CDR2 FYNNEI, per germline. This CDR3 has 12 amino acids. The DNA of the CDR3 is TGTGCCAGCAGTGAAGGGGGGGATGAGCAGTTCTTC. It encodes CASSEGGDEQFF.

The rearrangement links TRBV4-1 to TRBJ1-3; TRBD1 is a possible D gene (6 bases). V was cut by 3 bases and J by 8 bases, with 20 bases left in between. CDR1 and CDR2 from the germline V gene are MGHRA and YSYEKL. The CDR3 spans 16 residues. The CDR3 reads CASSQLIQGWDDTIYF. The DNA of the CDR3 is TGCGCCAGCAGCCAGTTAATCCAGGGGTGGGATGACACCATATATTTT.

Here the CDR3 reads CASSILPSGSYEQFF. In nucleotides, the CDR3 is TGTGCCAGTAGTATACTTCCTAGCGGGAGTTATGAGCAGTTCTTC. This sequence joins TRBV19 and TRBJ2-1, with 10 positions matching TRBD2. There are 15 residues in the CDR3. Germline CDR1 and CDR2: LNHDA and SQIVND (reference sequence). The ends lost 2 bases at V and 8 bases at J; junction bases unmatched: 6.

A single count supports this clone. The chain couples TRBV5-1 to TRBJ2-7, with D hard to call. Trimming shortened V by 0 bases and J by 3 bases, and 10 bases separated the two germline ends. Germline V gene data show CDR1 as SGHRS and CDR2 as YFSETQ. This CDR3 has 14 amino acids. CDR3 DNA sequence: TGCGCCAGCAGCTTGGACCTCCTTTTCTACGAGCAGTACTTC. Its translation is CASSLDLLFYEQYF.

Concerning this clone itself: The sample contains more than one DNA sequence encoding this CDR3. This chain links TRBV7-9 with TRBJ2-5; TRBD2 is a possible D gene (5 bases). The CDR3 covers 13 residues. The germline V gene encodes CDR1 SEHNR and CDR2 FQNEAQ (reference sequence). The V gene lost 3 bases and the J gene lost 5 bases, with 10 bases spanning the gap. DNA of the CDR3: TGTGCCAGCAGCTTCCGGGATGGTGAGACCCAGTACTTC. It yields the protein CASSFRDGETQYF.

The chain has TRBV6-1 and TRBJ1-6; tentative D call: TRBD1 (6 bases). The V and J ends lost 6 bases and 5 bases respectively, with 11 bases between them. The CDR3 runs 14 residues. Germline values: CDR1 MNHNS, CDR2 SASEGT. The CDR3 is CASRTTGNNSPLHF. CDR3 nucleotides: TGTGCCAGCAGGACTACAGGGAATAATTCACCCCTCCACTTT.

The chain links TRBV6-6 to TRBJ2-1, with D perhaps being TRBD1 or TRBD2 (6 bases each). CDR1 MNHNY and CDR2 SVGAGI come from the germline V gene (reference sequence). The V gene lost 0 bases and the J gene lost 5 bases, with 14 bases spanning the gap. CDR3 length: 16 residues. Written as DNA, the CDR3 is TGTGCCAGCAGTTACTCGAGTCAGGGGAGGAACAATGAGCAGTTCTTC. This gives the protein CASSYSSQGRNNEQFF.

The chain combines TRBV9 with TRBJ2-1; 7 nucleotides line up with TRBD1. The J segment lost 8 bases and the V segment lost 4 bases, leaving 9 bases of the junction unmatched. CDR1 and CDR2 from the germline V gene are SGDLS and YYNGEE. This CDR3 region has 14 residues. The CDR3: CASSLIDRADEQFF. The CDR3 bases are TGTGCCAGCAGCCTGATTGACAGGGCCGATGAGCAGTTCTTC.

V and J are TRBV2 and TRBJ1-1; TRBD1 aligns across 8 bases. The CDR3 is made up of 14 amino acids. The V gene's germline CDR1 is SNHLY and CDR2 FYNNEI. The V gene end was trimmed by 5 bases and the J gene end by 4 bases; junction bases not matched to a gene: 6. The CDR3 reads CASSLQGEGTEAFF. The DNA of the CDR3 is TGTGCCAGCAGTCTACAGGGGGAGGGCACTGAAGCTTTCTTT. The full variable domain, its missing parts supplied by reference TRBV2 and TRBJ1-1, is EPEVTQTPSHQVTQMGQEVILRCVPISNHLYFYWYRQILGQKVEFLVSFYNNEISEKSEIFDDQFSVERPDGSNFTLKIRSTKLEDSAMYFCASSLQGEGTEAFFGQGTRLTVV.

The genes are TRBV2 and TRBJ2-3; D is unresolved. V lost 4 bases and J lost 2, with 13 bases in between. In germline, CDR1 is SNHLY, CDR2 FYNNEI. The CDR3 covers 15 residues. CDR3 DNA sequence: TGTGCCAGCAGTGTAAGTCAGTGGGCCACAGATACGCAGTATTTT. Protein sequence: CASSVSQWATDTQYF. Looking up the rest from reference TRBV2 and TRBJ2-3 gives the full variable domain: EPEVTQTPSHQVTQMGQEVILRCVPISNHLYFYWYRQILGQKVEFLVSFYNNEISEKSEIFDDQFSVERPDGSNFTLKIRSTKLEDSAMYFCASSVSQWATDTQYFGPGTRLTVL.

The rearrangement uses TRBV10-3 and TRBJ2-7, with D perhaps TRBD1 (7 bases). CDR3 length: 14 amino acids. Germline V gene lookup returns CDR1 ENHRY and CDR2 SYGVKD. Between the trimmed V and J ends, which lost 4 bases and 5 bases, there was a span of 15 bases. This CDR3 is CAISGSQGGHEQYF. In DNA form, the CDR3 reads TGTGCCATCAGTGGATCGCAGGGGGGCCACGAGCAGTACTTC.

The rearrangement joins TRBV29-1 to TRBJ1-1; D ambiguous. Per germline, CDR1 SQVTM and CDR2 ANQGSEA. V dropped 2 bases and J dropped 0 bases, with 7 bases sitting between them. The CDR3 consists of 13 residues. The CDR3 protein is CSVELGMNTEAFF. As DNA, the CDR3 is TGCAGCGTTGAATTGGGTATGAACACTGAAGCTTTCTTT.

The V gene is TRBV18, the J gene TRBJ1-5, with 9 bases that match TRBD1. The CDR3 covers 16 residues. Germline V gene data show CDR1 as KGHSH and CDR2 as LQKENI. J was trimmed by 3 bases and V by 1 base; bases with no gene match: 4. The DNA for the CDR3 is TGTGCCAGCTCACCACTTAGGGACAGGGCCAATCAGCCCCAGCATTTT. This gives the protein CASSPLRDRANQPQHF.

The CDR3 bases are TGTGCCAGCAGCCGACTAGCGGGAGGGCAAGAGACCCAGTACTTC. It is translated as CASSRLAGGQETQYF. The chain recombines TRBV6-5 with TRBJ2-5; 14 bases are shared with TRBD2. The germline V gene has CDR1 MNHEY and CDR2 SVGAGI. V was clipped by 6 bases and J by 2 bases; unmatched bases: 2. The CDR3 sequence is 15 residues long.

This clone was recorded only once. The chain recombines TRBV2 with TRBJ2-3, with 13 bases lining up with TRBD2. Germline-derived CDR1 and CDR2 are SNHLY and FYNNEI. CDR3 size: 16 residues. V lost 6 bases, J lost 3 bases, and 6 bases stayed unmatched. The CDR3 coding sequence is TGTGCCAGCAGCTTCGGACTAGCGGGAGCGACAGATACGCAGTATTTT. The encoded protein is CASSFGLAGATDTQYF.

The rearrangement uses TRBV4-1 and TRBJ1-5; unclear D gene. Trimming pared 2 bases from V and 0 bases from J, leaving 17 bases between. The CDR3 runs 18 residues. CDR1 MGHRA and CDR2 YSYEKL come from the germline V gene. The CDR3 here is CASSQLYTVGFSNQPQHF. DNA for the CDR3: TGCGCCAGCAGCCAACTTTACACGGTCGGGTTTAGCAATCAGCCCCAGCATTTT.

The chain has TRBV5-1 and TRBJ1-4, with D unclear. The CDR3 length is 15 residues. The ends were cut back, 4 bases at V and 8 bases at J, with 18 bases in the middle. Germline CDR1 SGHRS, CDR2 YFSETQ. The DNA of the CDR3 is TGCGCCAGCAGCCCACGCGATGGGATCGGAGAAAAACTGTTTTTT. Protein sequence: CASSPRDGIGEKLFF.

The gene calls are TRBV5-6 and TRBJ2-1; D unclear. The V gene's germline CDR1 is SGHDT and CDR2 YYEEEE. The length of the CDR3 is 16 residues. V shed 4 bases and J shed 0 bases, with 14 bases lying between them. Here the CDR3 reads CASSPTWGNSYNEQFF. The CDR3 bases are TGTGCCAGCAGCCCCACTTGGGGAAACTCCTACAATGAGCAGTTCTTC.